This TCR beta chain emerged from a study of T-cell memory formation after mild COVID-19. As for the study in general: Most TCR clusters belonged to a single donor. Study results and caveats: From day 15 to 85, contracting clones were balanced between CD4 and CD8, whereas later expanders leaned toward CD4+. Pre-infection memory carried some responding clones, suggesting that cross-reactive memory joined. Mainly in CM and EM were contracting CD4+ clones; CD8+ were in EMRA.

Each CDR3 protein is one row after TCRdb ran MiXCR on the 5' RACE reads. The data hold about 300,000 distinct CDR3 sequences, with roughly 21% observed a single time. Germline CDR1 MNHEY, CDR2 SVGAGI. V dropped 0 bases and J dropped 4 bases, with 9 bases sitting between them. The CDR3 is 15 amino acids. A note on this clonotype: What it recognizes is unknown.

Sequencing input: PBMCs or a T cell subset sorted from them (not recorded which). The receptor was isolated from a man younger than 30 who had mild COVID-19 (a few samples of this study predate the infection). Cell type and time point are not known. This chain uses TRBV6-5 with TRBJ2-2; D is ambiguous. The CDR3 DNA sequence: TGTGCCAGCAGTTACTCAAGAACTATCACCGGGGAGCTGTTTTTT. This encodes CASSYSRTITGELFF.